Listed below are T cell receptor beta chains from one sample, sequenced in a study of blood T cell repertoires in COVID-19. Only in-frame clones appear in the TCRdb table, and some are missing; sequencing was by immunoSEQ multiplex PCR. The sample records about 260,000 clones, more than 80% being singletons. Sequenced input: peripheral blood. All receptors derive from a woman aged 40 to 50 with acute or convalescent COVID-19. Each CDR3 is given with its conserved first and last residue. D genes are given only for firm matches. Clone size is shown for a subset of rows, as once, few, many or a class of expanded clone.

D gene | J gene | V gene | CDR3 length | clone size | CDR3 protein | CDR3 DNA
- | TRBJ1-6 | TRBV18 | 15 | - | CASSPRALNNSPLHF | TGTGCCAGCTCACCACGGGCTCTCAATAATTCACCCCTCCACTTT
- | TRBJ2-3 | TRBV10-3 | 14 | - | CASGPGELTDTQYF | TGTGCTTCGGGCCCCGGGGAACTCACAGATACGCAGTATTTT
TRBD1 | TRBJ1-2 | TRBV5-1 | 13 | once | CASSRTGGDGYTF | TGCGCCAGCAGCAGAACAGGGGGCGATGGCTACACCTTC
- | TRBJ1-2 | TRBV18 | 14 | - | CASSPGGGNYGYTF | TGTGCCAGCTCACCAGGGGGCGGCAACTATGGCTACACCTTC
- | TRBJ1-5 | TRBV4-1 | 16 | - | CASSQGADTSNQPQHF | TGCGCCAGCAGCCAAGGCGCCGACACGAGCAATCAGCCCCAGCATTTT
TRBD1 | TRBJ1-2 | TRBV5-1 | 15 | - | CASSHSQGVHYGYTF | TGCGCCAGCAGCCATTCACAGGGGGTCCACTATGGCTACACCTTC
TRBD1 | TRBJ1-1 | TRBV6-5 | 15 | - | CASSYVGQGGTEAFF | TGTGCCAGCAGTTACGTAGGACAGGGCGGCACTGAAGCTTTCTTT
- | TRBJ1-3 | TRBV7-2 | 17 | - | CASSPLTGSTSGNTIYF | TGTGCCAGCAGCCCCCTTACCGGGTCCACCTCTGGAAACACCATATATTTT
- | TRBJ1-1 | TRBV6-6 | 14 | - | CASSYSGEGTEAFF | TGTGCCAGCAGTTACTCAGGGGAGGGCACTGAAGCTTTCTTT
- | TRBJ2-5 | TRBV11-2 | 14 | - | CASSFRGFRETQYF | TGTGCCAGCAGCTTTAGGGGGTTTAGGGAGACCCAGTACTTC
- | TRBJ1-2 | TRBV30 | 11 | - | CASGLLYGYTF | TGTGCCTCGGGACTGCTCTATGGCTACACCTTC
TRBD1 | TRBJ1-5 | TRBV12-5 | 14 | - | CASGLGQGVVAQHF | TGTGCTAGTGGTTTGGGACAGGGGGTTGTAGCCCAGCATTTT
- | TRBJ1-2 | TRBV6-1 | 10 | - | CASSEANSGF | TGTGCCAGCAGTGAAGCTAATTCCGGCTTC
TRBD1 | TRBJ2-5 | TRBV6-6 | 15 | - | CASSSGQSYGETQYF | TGTGCCAGCAGTTCGGGACAGAGTTACGGGGAGACCCAGTACTTC
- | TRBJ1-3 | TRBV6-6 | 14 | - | CASSKPDSGNTIYF | TGTGCCAGCAGTAAACCAGATTCTGGAAACACCATATATTTT
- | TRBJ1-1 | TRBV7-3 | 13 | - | CASSQTGNTEAFF | TGTGCCAGCAGCCAAACAGGGAACACTGAAGCTTTCTTT
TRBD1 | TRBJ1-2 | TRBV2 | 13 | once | CASSIDRGSGYTF | TGTGCCAGCAGTATTGACAGGGGAAGCGGCTACACCTTC
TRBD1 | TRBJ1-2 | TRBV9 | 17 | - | CASSVEAGGRVEYGYTF | TGTGCCAGCAGCGTAGAGGCAGGGGGTAGGGTGGAGTATGGCTACACCTTC
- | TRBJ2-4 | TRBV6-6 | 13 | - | CASSYQGGEGRDF | TGTGCCAGCAGTTACCAGGGGGGCGAGGGGCGGGACTTC
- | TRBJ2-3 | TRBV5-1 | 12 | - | CASSLAVDTQYF | TGCGCCAGCAGCTTGGCAGTAGATACGCAGTATTTT
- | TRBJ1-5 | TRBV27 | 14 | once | CASSLSRTVQPQHF | TGTGCCAGCAGTTTATCGCGGACAGTACAGCCCCAGCATTTT
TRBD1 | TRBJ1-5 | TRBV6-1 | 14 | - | CASSDWTGGQPQHF | TGTGCCAGCAGTGATTGGACAGGAGGTCAGCCCCAGCATTTT
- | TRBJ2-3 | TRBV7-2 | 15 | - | CASSHHGGLTDTQYF | TGTGCCAGCAGCCACCATGGAGGGCTCACAGATACGCAGTATTTT
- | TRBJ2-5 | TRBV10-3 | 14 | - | CAISDNTGSETQYF | TGTGCCATCAGTGACAATACGGGGTCGGAGACCCAGTACTTC
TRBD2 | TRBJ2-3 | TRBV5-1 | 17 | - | CASSPKASGTSGDTQYF | TGCGCCAGCAGCCCGAAAGCCTCCGGGACTAGCGGAGATACGCAGTATTTT
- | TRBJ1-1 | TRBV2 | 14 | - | CASSDGRGNTEAFF | TGTGCCAGCAGTGATGGCAGGGGGAACACTGAAGCTTTCTTT
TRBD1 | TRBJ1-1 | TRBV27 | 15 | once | CASTPVGTGGTEAFF | TGTGCCAGCACCCCCGTAGGGACAGGGGGCACTGAAGCTTTCTTT
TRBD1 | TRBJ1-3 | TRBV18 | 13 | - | CASSTGTGRTIYF | TGTGCCAGCTCAACCGGGACAGGGCGCACCATATATTTT
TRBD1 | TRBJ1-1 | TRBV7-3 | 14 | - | CASSFGARGTEAFF | TGTGCCAGCAGCTTTGGGGCCAGGGGGACTGAAGCTTTCTTT
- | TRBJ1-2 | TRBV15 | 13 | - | CATSRDHPYGYTF | TGTGCCACCAGCAGAGATCATCCCTATGGCTACACCTTC
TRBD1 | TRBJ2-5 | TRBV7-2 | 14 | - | CASSVRQGRETQYF | TGTGCCAGCAGCGTAAGACAGGGGAGGGAGACCCAGTACTTC
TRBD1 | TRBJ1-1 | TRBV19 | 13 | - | CASSMDRGTEAFF | TGTGCCAGTAGTATGGACAGGGGAACTGAAGCTTTCTTT
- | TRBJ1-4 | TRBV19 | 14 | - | CASSIGQSNEKLFF | TGTGCCAGTAGTATAGGACAGAGTAATGAAAAACTGTTTTTT
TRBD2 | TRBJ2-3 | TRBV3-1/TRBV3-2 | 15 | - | CASSELAGVADTQYF | TGTGCCAGCAGCGAGCTAGCGGGGGTAGCAGATACGCAGTATTTT
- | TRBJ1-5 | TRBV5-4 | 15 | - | CASSLSPSSNQPQHF | TGTGCCAGCAGCTTGTCCCCCTCCAGCAATCAGCCCCAGCATTTT
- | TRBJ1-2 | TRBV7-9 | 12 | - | CASSLNSEGYTF | TGTGCCAGCAGCTTAAACAGTGAGGGCTACACCTTC
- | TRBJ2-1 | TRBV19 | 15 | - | CASSIGRVPHNEQFF | TGTGCCAGTAGTATAGGCCGGGTGCCCCACAATGAGCAGTTCTTC
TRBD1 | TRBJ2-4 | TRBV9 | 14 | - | CASSGGQLGGIQYF | TGTGCCAGCAGCGGGGGACAGCTTGGGGGCATTCAGTACTTC
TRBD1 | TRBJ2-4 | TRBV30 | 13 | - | CAWCRDRRNIQYF | TGTGCCTGGTGCCGGGACAGAAGAAACATTCAGTACTTC
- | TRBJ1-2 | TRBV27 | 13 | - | CASSFGGGEGYTF | TGTGCCAGCAGTTTTGGCGGGGGCGAAGGCTACACCTTC
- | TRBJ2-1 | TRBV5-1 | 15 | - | CASSFKQGSYNEQFF | TGCGCCAGCAGCTTCAAACAGGGCTCCTACAATGAGCAGTTCTTC
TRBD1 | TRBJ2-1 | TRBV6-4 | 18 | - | CASSHNTLGQGSYNEQFF | TGTGCCAGCAGTCACAACACTTTAGGACAGGGTTCCTACAATGAGCAGTTCTTC
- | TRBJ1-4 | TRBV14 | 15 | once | CASSPRTANNEKLFF | TGTGCCAGCAGCCCGCGGACAGCCAATAATGAAAAACTGTTTTTT
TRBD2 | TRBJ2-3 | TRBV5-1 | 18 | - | CASSELAGGPGYTDTQYF | TGCGCCAGCAGTGAACTAGCGGGGGGGCCCGGGTACACAGATACGCAGTATTTT
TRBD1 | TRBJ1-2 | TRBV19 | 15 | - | CASSRGTDSNYGYTF | TGTGCCAGTAGCCGGGGGACAGACTCTAACTATGGCTACACCTTC
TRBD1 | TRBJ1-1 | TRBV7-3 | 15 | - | CASSMTGTANTEAFF | TGTGCCAGCAGCATGACCGGGACAGCGAACACTGAAGCTTTCTTT
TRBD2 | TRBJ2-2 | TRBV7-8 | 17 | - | CASSPLAGGSGTGELFF | TGTGCCAGCAGCCCACTAGCGGGGGGGTCGGGCACCGGGGAGCTGTTTTTT
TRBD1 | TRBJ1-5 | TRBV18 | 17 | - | CASSLAGGARVDQPQHF | TGTGCCAGCTCACTGGCAGGGGGCGCAAGGGTCGATCAGCCCCAGCATTTT